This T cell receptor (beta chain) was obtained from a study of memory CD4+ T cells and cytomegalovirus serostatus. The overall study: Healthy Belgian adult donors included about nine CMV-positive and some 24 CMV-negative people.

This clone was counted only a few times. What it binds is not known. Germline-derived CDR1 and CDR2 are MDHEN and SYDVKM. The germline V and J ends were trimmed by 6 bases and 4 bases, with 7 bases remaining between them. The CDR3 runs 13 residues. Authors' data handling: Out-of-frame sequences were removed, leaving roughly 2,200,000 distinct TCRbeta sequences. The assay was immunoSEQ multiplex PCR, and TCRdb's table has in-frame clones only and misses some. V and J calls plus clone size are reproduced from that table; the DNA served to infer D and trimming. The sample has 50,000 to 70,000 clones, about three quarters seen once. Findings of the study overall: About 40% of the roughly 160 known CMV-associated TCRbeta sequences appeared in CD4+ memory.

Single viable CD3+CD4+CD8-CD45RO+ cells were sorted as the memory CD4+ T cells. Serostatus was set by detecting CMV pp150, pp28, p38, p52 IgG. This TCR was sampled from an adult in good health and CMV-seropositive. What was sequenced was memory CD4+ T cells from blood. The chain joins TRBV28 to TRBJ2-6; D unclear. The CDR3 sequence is CASRVGGANVLTF. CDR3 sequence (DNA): TGTGCCAGCAGGGTAGGCGGGGCCAACGTCCTGACTTTC. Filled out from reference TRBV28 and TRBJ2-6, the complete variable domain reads DVKVTQSSRYLVKRTGEKVFLECVQDMDHENMFWYRQDPGLGLRLIYFSYDVKMKEKGDIPEGYSVSREKKERFSLILESASTNQTSMYLCASRVGGANVLTFGAGSRLTVL.